This paragraph covers one TCR beta chain sequence. Between the trimmed V and J ends, which lost 8 bases and 5 bases, there was a span of 18 bases. This CDR3 has 15 residues. The germline CDR1 and CDR2 sequences are MNHNS and SASEGT. This entry belongs to a study of T cells in Graves' hyperthyroidism and ophthalmopathy. Researchers took RNA transcripts and amplified the TCR beta CDR3 regions from them. HTBI primers were employed in a first-round RT-PCR of the TCR CDR3. Using its own MiXCR run on the multiplex PCR reads, TCRdb lists one record per CDR3 protein. The sample gives around 450,000 distinct CDR3 sequences, around 16% of which show up once; around 7.3% is in the top ten. PBMCs stemmed from under 11 ml fresh peripheral blood.

The sample taken for sequencing was blood. This clonotype was obtained from a woman younger than 35 with Graves' hyperthyroidism. The V call is TRBV6-1, the J call TRBJ2-2, with D perhaps given as TRBD1 or TRBD2 (7 bases each). As DNA, the CDR3 is TGTGCCAGCCTCCTCAGGGGGGGGGAAACCGGGGAGCTGTTTTTT. This translates into CASLLRGGETGELFF.